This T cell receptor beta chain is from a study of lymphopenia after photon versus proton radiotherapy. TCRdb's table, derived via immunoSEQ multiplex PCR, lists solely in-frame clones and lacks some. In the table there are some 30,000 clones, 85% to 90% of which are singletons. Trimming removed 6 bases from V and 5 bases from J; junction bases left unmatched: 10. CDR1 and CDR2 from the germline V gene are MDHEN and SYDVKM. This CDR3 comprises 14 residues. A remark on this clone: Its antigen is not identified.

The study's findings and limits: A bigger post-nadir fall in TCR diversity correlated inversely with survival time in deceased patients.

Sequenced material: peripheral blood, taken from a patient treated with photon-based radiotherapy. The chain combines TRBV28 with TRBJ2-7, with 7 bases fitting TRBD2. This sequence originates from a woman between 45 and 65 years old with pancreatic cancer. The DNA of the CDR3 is TGTGCCAGCAGGAAGGTGGGAGGGAGACACGAGCAGTACTTC. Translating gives CASRKVGGRHEQYF.